What follows is one TCR beta chain and its context. The antigen remains undetermined. This sample was taken from a study of circulating and synovial CD4+ cells in juvenile arthritis. The CDR3 is 11 amino acids. Germline-derived CDR1 and CDR2 are SGHDT and YYEEEE. V was cut by 0 bases and J by 5 bases, with 2 bases left in between. PBMCs were sorted for HLA-DR+CD14-CD3+CD4+CD25low/- cells. Study-wide findings and caveats: The pathogenic-like versus bulk T cell difference escaped Vbeta family analysis. Some such blood samples were as oligoclonal as synovium.

Data came from immunoSEQ multiplex PCR; TCRdb stores just in-frame clones and leaves some out. The sample comprises 2,500 to 3,000 clones, more than 75% of which are singletons, and 3.5% rests with the top ten. The receptor was derived from a human donor with juvenile idiopathic arthritis. The genes are TRBV5-6 and TRBJ1-1; no firm D call. The sequenced sample was HLA-DR+ CD4+ T cells from blood. The subset: circulating pathogenic-like lymphocytes, sorted as HLA-DR+CD14-CD3+CD4+CD25low/- blood T cells. The CDR3: CASSLATEAFF. The DNA for the CDR3 is TGTGCCAGCAGCTTGGCGACTGAAGCTTTCTTT. The full variable domain, rest sourced from reference TRBV5-6 and TRBJ1-1, is DAGVTQSPTHLIKTRGQQVTLRCSPKSGHDTVSWYQQALGQGPQFIFQYYEEEERQRGNFPDRFSGHQFPNYSSELNVNALLLGDSALYLCASSLATEAFFGQGTRLTVV.